The T cell receptor (beta chain) under discussion was sequenced for a study of glioma-infiltrating T cells after dendritic cell vaccination (TCRdb year 2016). Background for the entire study: A cohort of 15 glioblastoma patients from Phase I and II dendritic cell vaccination trials was included, of whom 9 were newly diagnosed and 6 had recurrent disease. Between the early 2000s and the early 2010s, the patients were given dendritic cell vaccination pulsed with autologous tumor lysate. The vaccine consisted of monocyte-derived dendritic cells cultured approximately seven days with IL-4 and GM-CSF, then pulsed overnight with autologous tumor lysate. Patients received three intradermal dendritic cell vaccine injections at biweekly intervals in the arm below the axilla. In glioblastoma patients vaccinated with dendritic cells, deep sequencing of TCR beta CDR3 regions served to measure tumor-infiltrating lymphocyte content and to compare repertoires between tumor and blood. TCR sequencing metrics, including TIL content and tumor-blood repertoire overlap, were correlated with survival after dendritic cell vaccination. The full study reports these points: The TCR overlap response model with three groups was called speculative and said to need prospective validation. TCR clonality showed no direct relationship with survival, which suggests that a diverse polyclonal response may be important. After dendritic cell vaccination, a higher estimated pretreatment TIL content predicted longer time to progression and overall survival. The cohort was small and heterogeneous, with few patients having full blood and tumor sets and even fewer initial-recurrent tumor pairs.

Selection of patients required sufficient residual fresh-frozen tumor tissue and over two years of available survival data. None of the glioblastoma patients carried an isocitrate dehydrogenase mutation, although molecular status otherwise varied. PBMC were collected before vaccination, two weeks after the third vaccination, and at tumor progression when it occurred. The Qiagen DNeasy Blood extraction Kit was used to extract genomic DNA. A remark on this clone: Its binding antigen is unknown. No per-base quality is available; no much larger clone lies one base away.

The V and J ends are trimmed by 4 bases and 6 bases, leaving 10 bases between them. CDR1 and CDR2 are read off the germline V gene as MGHRA and YSYEKL. From the cysteine up to the phenylalanine, the CDR3 has a length of 13 residues. Here the CDR3 DNA is all that survives: 39 bases in frame from base 1. The immunoSEQ assay amplified TCRB CDR3 regions from 2 micrograms of genomic DNA, or from all available DNA when less than that amount was available. The multiplex PCR employed 60 forward primers targeting TCR V beta segments and 13 reverse primers targeting J beta segments. To estimate the number of reads per starting template, synthetic control templates were added to each sample at limiting dilution. The Illumina HiSeq System generated 87 bp sequencing reads. Turning to the authors' computational methods: PCR and sequencing errors were removed by a nearest neighbor algorithm that merged closely related sequences. TCR overlap was defined as the percentage of unique tumor TCR beta sequences that were also present in the same patient's peripheral blood. TCRdb took this table from immuneACCESS and kept in-frame rearrangements with V and J called. Such tables lack part of the clones; where checked against another copy, unresolved V genes explain under half of the gap, and the rest is unexplained. V, J and clone size were drawn from that table, and D and trimming were deduced from the DNA. Recorded for this sample are about 67,000 clones; approximately 81% of them occurred a single time. The biggest ten clones account for under 8% of the sample.

The input for sequencing was blood, taken before dendritic cell vaccination. This TCR came from a human donor with glioblastoma. The chain uses TRBV4-1 and TRBJ2-1; 5 matching bases give a weak D call of TRBD2. The CDR3 region reads CASSPSSINEQFF. Here is the DNA: TGCGCCAGCAGCCCCTCTAGCATCAATGAGCAGTTCTTC.